The 23 T cell receptor beta chains given below trace back to one sample, sequenced in a study of read filtering for tumor transcriptome and immune sequencing. This library used roughly 430 ng RNA and molecular barcoded adaptors spanning alpha/delta and beta/gamma chains. Each CDR3 protein gets one entry after TCRdb re-called the reads with MiXCR. The data contain 30,000 to 40,000 distinct CDR3 sequences, more than 13% of them singletons. Material: a population of CD138-negative cells sorted from bone marrow. Receptors originate from a donor at least 40 years old with multiple myeloma.

This clonotype has just a few counts. The J gene is TRBJ2-1, the V gene TRBV6-2 or TRBV6-3, with 12 bases matching TRBD2. Losses at the gene ends were 4 bases for V and 5 bases for J; bases not matched to a gene: 6. The CDR3 is 16 amino acids. Germline CDR1 reads MNHEY; CDR2 reads SVGEGT. The CDR3 coding sequence is TGTGCCAGCAGTTCGCGACTAGCGGGGGACGACAATGAGCAGTTCTTC. Translating it yields CASSSRLAGDDNEQFF.

This clonotype was counted at least ten times. The genes are TRBV4-2 and TRBJ2-6; possible D gene TRBD1, 5 bases. Germline V lookup: CDR1 LGHNA, CDR2 YNFKEQ. Trimming removed 1 base from V and 2 bases from J, with 15 bases in between. The CDR3 is 18 amino acids. The CDR3 sequence is CASSQVGRGRAGANVLTF. CDR3 coding DNA: TGTGCCAGCAGCCAAGTGGGAAGGGGAAGAGCTGGGGCCAACGTCCTGACTTTC.

Many counts were recorded for this clonotype. The chain recombines TRBV30 with TRBJ2-3; 10 bases map to TRBD2. CDR3 length: 15 residues. Germline assignment: CDR1 GTSNPN and CDR2 SVGIG (reference sequence). With V trimmed by 2 bases and J by 0 bases, 2 bases remained unmatched. The CDR3 sequence is CAWSPAGGSTDTQYF. The CDR3 coding sequence is TGTGCCTGGAGTCCAGCGGGAGGGAGCACAGATACGCAGTATTTT. Using reference TRBV30 and TRBJ2-3 for the parts outside the CDR3, the full variable domain is SQTIHQWPATLVQPVGSPLSLECTVEGTSNPNLYWYRQAAGRGLQLLFYSVGIGQISSEVPQNLSASRPQDRQFILSSKKLLLSDSGFYLCAWSPAGGSTDTQYFGPGTRLTVL.

Concerning this clonotype: It may be a read error: a sequence one base away is much more abundant. The rearrangement links TRBV12-3 or TRBV12-4 to TRBJ2-1; TRBD1 might be the D (5 bases). The CDR3 length is 13 residues. CDR3 loop: CASSPGYLNEQLF. As DNA, the CDR3 is TGTGCCAGCAGTCCAGGGTACCTCAATGAGCAGCTCTTC.

Many counts were recorded for this clonotype. This chain joins TRBV12-3 or TRBV12-4 and TRBJ2-7; 13 positions agree with TRBD2. The CDR3 runs 14 residues. J was trimmed by 4 bases and V by 5 bases; bases with no gene match: 2. This chain's CDR3 is CASSLGLAGYEQYF. The CDR3 bases are TGTGCCAGCAGTCTGGGACTAGCGGGATACGAGCAGTACTTC.

The sample holds many counts of this clonotype. The chain recombines TRBV19 with TRBJ2-3; 13 nucleotides match TRBD2. V lost 4 bases and J lost 2; bases outside the gene matches: 3. The CDR3 spans 16 residues. Germline-derived CDR1 and CDR2 are LNHDA and SQIVND (reference sequence). The CDR3 loop is CASSRTSGGPTDTQYF. The CDR3 nucleotides are TGTGCCAGTAGTAGGACTAGCGGGGGCCCCACAGATACGCAGTATTTT.

This clonotype came up many times. The rearrangement uses TRBV27 and TRBJ2-3, with unresolved D. Germline CDR1 reads MNHEY; CDR2 reads SMNVEV (reference sequence). The ends were cut back, 4 bases at V and 0 bases at J, with 5 bases in the middle. The CDR3 is made up of 13 amino acids. The CDR3 region is CASSSPSTDTQYF. The CDR3 region has the DNA TGTGCCAGCAGTTCACCTAGCACAGATACGCAGTATTTT.

This clonotype was found many times. J is TRBJ1-5 and V is TRBV19; D not certain. This CDR3 contains 13 residues. CDR1 is LNHDA and CDR2 is SQIVND in the germline V gene (reference sequence). Trimming took off 4 bases at V and 7 bases at J, with 11 bases between the two ends. For the CDR3, the DNA is TGTGCCAGTAGTACCGGGTTGGGACAGCCCCAGCATTTT. It encodes CASSTGLGQPQHF.

Points on this clonotype: One end of the junction is discordant with germline, which a read error may explain. The J gene is TRBJ2-1, the V gene TRBV7-8, with 9 bases matching TRBD2. CDR1 and CDR2 (germline): SGHVS, FQNEAQ. The CDR3 consists of 16 residues. CDR3 bases: TGTGCCGGCAGGCCGACTAGCGGCGGGGGATTCGGTGAGCAGTTCTTC. Translating it yields CAGRPTSGGGFGEQFF. Full variable domain (missing parts from reference TRBV7-8 and TRBJ2-1): GAGVSQSPRYKVAKRGQDVALRCDPISGHVSLFWYQQALGQGPEFLTYFQNEAQLDKSGLPSDRFFAERPEGSVSTLKIQRTQQEDSAVYLCAGRPTSGGGFGEQFFGPGTRLTVL.

Ten or more counts support this clonotype. The V gene is TRBV6-1, the J gene TRBJ2-5; TRBD2 aligns across 11 bases. Trimming removed 5 bases from V and 1 base from J; junction bases left unmatched: 6. The germline gives CDR1 MNHNS, CDR2 SASEGT. CDR3 length: 16 amino acids. CDR3 in amino acids: CASSKVAGGTQETQYF. The CDR3 nucleotides are TGTGCCAGCAGTAAGGTAGCGGGGGGGACCCAAGAGACCCAGTACTTC.

This clonotype was seen many times. V and J are TRBV5-1 and TRBJ2-6; TRBD2 is a possible D gene (5 bases). The ends were cut back, 4 bases at V and 0 bases at J, with 17 bases in the middle. This CDR3 has 18 amino acids. Per germline, CDR1 SGHRS and CDR2 YFSETQ. CDR3 residues: CASSPPGSPLSGANVLTF. The DNA for the CDR3 is TGCGCCAGCAGCCCACCGGGGTCTCCACTCTCTGGGGCCAACGTCCTGACTTTC.

This clonotype was recorded many times. The genes are TRBV5-1 and TRBJ2-5, with D possibly matching TRBD1 (5 bases). Germline CDR1 and CDR2: SGHRS and YFSETQ. The V end was cut by 2 bases, the J end by 1 base, with 9 bases between. The CDR3 sequence is 14 residues long. The CDR3 DNA sequence: TGCGCCAGCAGCTTAAAGGGGCCCCAAGAGACCCAGTACTTC. It yields the protein CASSLKGPQETQYF.

Comments on this clonotype: An end of the junction differs from the germline gene, which may be a read error. The V gene is TRBV5-1, the J gene TRBJ2-5, with 8 bases lining up with TRBD1. Germline CDR1 is SGHRS and CDR2 is YFSETQ. The CDR3 is 14 residues long. Written as DNA, the CDR3 is TGCGCCTGCAGCTGGCAGGGGGCTAGAGAGACCCAGTACTTC. Amino acids: CACSWQGARETQYF.

This clonotype showed up many times. The chain recombines TRBV5-1 with TRBJ2-1, with D unclear. Germline values: CDR1 SGHRS, CDR2 YFSETQ. CDR3 length: 15 residues. V was clipped by 1 base and J by 3 bases, with 11 bases between them. The CDR3 is CASSLSSWSYNEQFF. In nucleotides, the CDR3 is TGCGCCAGCAGCTTGAGTAGCTGGAGCTACAATGAGCAGTTCTTC.

This clonotype was counted ten times or more. The chain has TRBV5-6 and TRBJ1-1; D ambiguous. Germline loops: CDR1 SGHDT, CDR2 YYEEEE. Trimming pared 2 bases from V and 4 bases from J, leaving 12 bases between. CDR3 length: 14 residues. The CDR3 DNA reads TGTGCCAGCAGCTTTCAGGTCGGGAGCACTGAAGCTTTCTTT. It codes for CASSFQVGSTEAFF.

This clonotype was recorded at least ten times. The chain employs TRBV11-3 and TRBJ1-1, with D tentatively TRBD1 (6 bases). Trimming removed 5 bases at V and 1 base at J, with 11 bases between. This CDR3 contains 14 residues. Germline CDR1 SGHNT, CDR2 YENEEA. The CDR3 loop reads CASSQGHRNTEAFF. CDR3 in DNA: TGTGCCAGCAGCCAGGGACATCGGAACACTGAAGCTTTCTTT.

The table lists this clonotype with a few counts. The chain joins TRBV28 to TRBJ2-6; 7 positions match TRBD1. The germline CDR1 and CDR2 sequences are MDHEN and SYDVKM. The CDR3 is 16 amino acids. With 5 bases clipped from V and 0 bases from J, the junction kept 4 bases outside the gene matches. CDR3 in amino acids: CASSPGQFSGANVLTF. CDR3 sequence (DNA): TGTGCCAGCAGTCCGGGACAGTTCTCTGGGGCCAACGTCCTGACTTTC.

This clonotype was counted many times. V gene TRBV20-1 combines with J gene TRBJ1-5, with 8 bases aligning to TRBD1. Germline V CDR1 and CDR2: DFQATT, SNEGSKA (reference sequence). The CDR3 spans 15 residues. Unmatched junction bases numbered 9, after V lost 5 bases and J lost 3 bases. In nucleotides, the CDR3 is TGCAGTGCTCTGCGGACAGGGAGTTACAATCAGCCCCAGCATTTT. Protein sequence: CSALRTGSYNQPQHF.

About this clonotype: The conserved phenylalanine or tryptophan is not found at the CDR3 terminus, so this likely reflects a read error. This rearrangement joins TRBV7-6 to TRBJ2-3; D remains unclear. There are 14 residues in the CDR3. The V gene's germline CDR1 is SGHVS and CDR2 FNYEAQ. V lost 1 base and J lost 0, with 5 bases in between. The CDR3 bases are TGTGCCAGCAGCTTAGATTGGAGCACAGATACGCAGTATTTA. It encodes CASSLDWSTDTQYL.

Notes on this clonotype: It may be a read error: a sequence one base away is much more abundant. The rearrangement uses TRBV29-1 and TRBJ1-4; D uncertain. CDR1 and CDR2 (germline): SQVTM, ANQGSEA. V lost 6 bases, J lost 7 bases, and 15 bases lay in between. This CDR3 has 13 residues. In DNA form, the CDR3 reads TGCAGCGTCATCAGGTGCGGTGGTGAAAAACTGTTTTTT. It is translated as CSVIRCGGEKLFF.

This clonotype was picked up many times. The CDR3 reads CASSFANTEAFF. For the CDR3, the DNA is TGTGCCAGCAGTTTCGCGAACACTGAAGCTTTCTTT. The chain is built from TRBV28 and TRBJ1-1; D is unresolved. The germline V gene encodes CDR1 MDHEN and CDR2 SYDVKM. This CDR3 contains 12 residues. The V gene lost 3 bases and the J gene lost 1 base, with 3 bases spanning the gap.

This clonotype has more than one count but fewer than ten. Compared with germline, one end of the junction differs, possibly owing to a read error. This sequence joins TRBV20-1 and TRBJ1-1; D not certain. This CDR3 has 11 residues. CDR1 and CDR2 from the germline V gene are DFQATT and SNEGSKA (reference sequence). CDR3 protein: CSALGNTEAFF. The CDR3 coding sequence is TGCAGTGCTCTGGGCAACACTGAGGCTTTCTTT.

This clonotype has a count of ten or more. A junction boundary mismatches the germline segment, possibly from a read error. CDR3: CASSQGQGGHNEQFF. CDR3 sequence (DNA): TGTGCTAGCAGCCAGGGACAGGGGGGCCACAATGAGCAGTTCTTC. V gene TRBV7-7 combines with J gene TRBJ2-1, with TRBD1 matching 11 bases. The CDR3 is 15 amino acids. Germline loops: CDR1 SSHAT, CDR2 FNYEAQ (reference sequence).